This T cell receptor beta chain was captured by sequencing in a study of blood T cells in healthy people across ages. Notes on the study in general: Roughly linear age-related decline in beta diversity appeared, significant by age about 40. Researchers judged that diversity estimates from one million T cells fell short of true values.

The authors ran a second PCR of about 7 to 11 cycles using a sample-barcoded 5' primer and a J-beta primer mix. In TCRdb, the 5' RACE reads were re-called with MiXCR into one record per CDR3 protein. The sample lists about 760,000 distinct CDR3 sequences; 25% were seen once. The CDR3 has 13 amino acids. Germline CDR1 reads DFQATT; CDR2 reads SNEGSKA (reference sequence). Deletions cut 6 bases from V and 1 base from J, with 11 bases between. In its sample, this clonotype was seen a few times. Antigen unknown. These data also featured in a second study, about T cells of mothers and their children. From that report: A few healthy Caucasian mothers, along with their six children, served as the donors. In each mother, TCR beta CDR3 reads exceeded 8 million; in each child, they numbered 2.5 million to 3.5 million.

The chain couples TRBV20-1 to TRBJ2-3; D perhaps matches TRBD2 (5 bases). This TCR was sampled from a boy younger than 18 in good health. The sample comprised blood. In DNA, the CDR3 is TGCAGTGCCCCACTAGTGCGCACAGATACGCAGTATTTT. Translating it yields CSAPLVRTDTQYF.